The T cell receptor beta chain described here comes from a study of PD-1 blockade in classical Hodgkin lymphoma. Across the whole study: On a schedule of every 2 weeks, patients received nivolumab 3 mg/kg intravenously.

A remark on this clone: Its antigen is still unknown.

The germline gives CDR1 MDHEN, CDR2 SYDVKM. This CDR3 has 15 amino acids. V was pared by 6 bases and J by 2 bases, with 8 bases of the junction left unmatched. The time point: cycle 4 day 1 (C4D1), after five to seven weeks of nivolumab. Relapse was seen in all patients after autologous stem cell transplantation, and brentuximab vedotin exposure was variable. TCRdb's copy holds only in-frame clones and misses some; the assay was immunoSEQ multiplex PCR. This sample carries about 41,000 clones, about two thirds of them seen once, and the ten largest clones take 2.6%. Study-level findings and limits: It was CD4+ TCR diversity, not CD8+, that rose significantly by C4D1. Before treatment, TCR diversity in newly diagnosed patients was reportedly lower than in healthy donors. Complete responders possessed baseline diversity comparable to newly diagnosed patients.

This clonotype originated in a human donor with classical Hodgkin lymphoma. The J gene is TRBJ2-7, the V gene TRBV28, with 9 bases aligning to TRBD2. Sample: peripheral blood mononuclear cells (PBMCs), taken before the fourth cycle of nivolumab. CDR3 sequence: CASSARLAATYEQYF. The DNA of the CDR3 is TGTGCCAGCAGCGCACGACTAGCGGCGACCTACGAGCAGTACTTC.